The following is a T cell receptor (beta chain) sequence with its context. They built TCR cDNA with 5'RACE template switching, a step that put in a universal primer site and UMIs. Each CDR3 protein gets one entry after TCRdb re-called the 5' RACE reads with MiXCR. This sample carries roughly 250,000 distinct CDR3 sequences, 13% of them seen once, and the ten largest clones take 0.4% to 0.55%. This sample is part of a study of T cells after yellow fever vaccination. About the study: Researchers used SMART-Seq v4 Ultra Low Input to prepare fractions that had low cell numbers.

The germline CDR1 and CDR2 sequences are MDHEN and SYDVKM. Between the trimmed V and J ends, which lost 4 bases and 1 base, there was a span of 13 bases. This CDR3 has 15 residues. The sequences come from CD4+ T cells sorted from PBMCs, collected 45 days after the yellow fever booster vaccination. The clonotype was recovered from a young man who received the YFV17D yellow fever vaccine. The J gene is TRBJ1-1, the V gene TRBV28, with no clear D. In nucleotides, the CDR3 is TGTGCCAGCAGTTCCCCATTCGGGGAGAACACTGAAGCTTTCTTT. It is translated as CASSSPFGENTEAFF.